This T cell receptor (beta chain) was sequenced during a study of CD8+CD57+ T cells in acquired aplastic anemia. Study information: The DNA of sorted CD4+ and CD8+ cells averaged approximately 3.3 ug.

At least ten counts were recorded for this clonotype. Patients who underwent sequencing had shown CD8+CD57+ cell expansion by flow cytometry. All patients had severe acquired aplastic anemia. Therapy had not been given to patients before blood sampling. It was genomic DNA that served as the template for profiling TCR beta VDJ and CDR3. TCRdb analysed the reads with MiXCR anew, one entry per CDR3 protein. The sample consists of some 170,000 distinct CDR3 sequences, roughly 48% of them appearing once. The CDR3 length is 15 residues. The V end lost 4 bases, the J end lost 2 bases, and 13 bases lay between the germline ends. CDR1 SGDLS and CDR2 YYNGEE come from the germline V gene.

The specimen was sorted CD4+, CD8+, or CD8+CD57+ T cells (not recorded which) from PBMCs. This chain links TRBV9 with TRBJ1-5; no firm D call. The source is a human donor with aplastic anemia. The CDR3 region has the DNA TGTGCCAGCAGCCCAAGCGTTGGGGGCAATCAGCCCCAGCATTTT. Translated: CASSPSVGGNQPQHF.